This section outlines one T cell receptor (beta chain) sequence together with its context. The antigen remains unidentified. The CDR3 totals 10 residues. Germline CDR1 is GTSNPN and CDR2 is SVGIG (reference sequence). The V end was cut by 5 bases, the J end by 9 bases, with 8 bases between. The sample originates from a study of shared clonotypes between healthy human individuals. Replicate PCRs from sorted subsets contained around 200 ng DNA, which is around 29,000 T cell genomes. Sequencing used immunoSEQ multiplex PCR; TCRdb keeps in-frame clones, though not all of them. Of some 580,000 clones in the sample, about 96% were seen once. Findings and caveats of the study: Donors were few, which limited the genetic and exposure-history diversity represented. Against clonotypes common to all four donors, non-shared ones had lower generation probabilities. In four donors, around 4.5% of naive CD4 clonotypes appeared in common.

The receptor was isolated from a woman aged 30 to 39 in good health. The chain has TRBV30 and TRBJ2-1; no reliable D call. Sequenced sample: naive CD4+ T cells sorted from blood. The subset here: CD45RA+ positively selected. CDR3 bases: TGTGCCTGGTTGAAGGGTGAGCAGTTCTTC. This codes for CAWLKGEQFF.